Each of the 30 T cell receptor beta chains below was sequenced from the same sample in a study of PD-L1 blockade in urothelial cancer. The method was immunoSEQ multiplex PCR; TCRdb's version includes in-frame clones alone and lacks a portion of them. Of roughly 60,000 clones listed, more than 65% are singletons. Sequenced here: PBMCs, sampled around atezolizumab (anti-PD-L1) treatment. The receptors come from an older man with urothelial cancer.

The chain is built from TRBV27 and TRBJ2-2; 9 bases match TRBD1. The ends lost 4 bases at V and 2 bases at J; junction bases unmatched: 8. Per the germline V gene, CDR1 is MNHEY and CDR2 is SMNVEV (reference sequence). This CDR3 has 17 amino acids. Written as DNA, the CDR3 is TGTGCCAGCAGTTGGAGGGACAGGGCTGATAACACCGGGGAGCTGTTTTTT. This translates into CASSWRDRADNTGELFF.

The chain recombines TRBV19 with TRBJ1-3, with 7 bases lining up with TRBD1. The CDR3 runs to 16 residues. In germline, CDR1 is LNHDA, CDR2 SQIVND (reference sequence). The J segment lost 0 bases and the V segment lost 4 bases, leaving 6 bases of the junction unmatched. CDR3 region: CASSTRGQSSGNTIYF. In nucleotides, the CDR3 is TGTGCCAGTAGTACCCGGGGACAGTCCTCTGGAAACACCATATATTTT.

The CDR3 nucleotides read TGTGCCAGCAGTTCTACAGGCGCAGGGGAAGCTTTCTTT. It is translated as CASSSTGAGEAFF. This chain uses TRBV6-6 with TRBJ1-1; D possibly corresponds to TRBD1 (5 bases). The CDR3 runs 13 residues. Trimming removed 4 bases at V and 8 bases at J, with 14 bases between. Germline V lookup: CDR1 MNHNY, CDR2 SVGAGI (reference sequence).

The chain has TRBV19 and TRBJ2-3; 9 nucleotides align to TRBD2. V lost 5 bases and J lost 5; bases outside the gene matches: 8. CDR1 and CDR2 (germline): LNHDA, SQIVND (reference sequence). The CDR3 has 15 residues. In DNA, the CDR3 is TGTGCCAGTAGTTCCGGTCTAGCGGGAATAGATACGCAGTATTTT. Protein product: CASSSGLAGIDTQYF.

The rearrangement uses TRBV7-9 and TRBJ1-3; D ambiguous. From germline, CDR1 is SEHNR and CDR2 FQNEAQ (reference sequence). V gave up 7 bases and J gave up 1 base, with 8 bases separating them. This CDR3 is 13 amino acids long. The CDR3 nucleotides read TGTGCCAGCACGCCCGGGTCTGGAAACACCATATATTTT. Its protein product is CASTPGSGNTIYF. The complete variable domain, with remaining parts taken from reference TRBV7-9 and TRBJ1-3, reads DTGVSQNPRHKITKRGQNVTFRCDPISEHNRLYWYRQTLGQGPEFLTYFQNEAQLEKSRLLSDRFSAERPKGSFSTLEIQRTEQGDSAMYLCASTPGSGNTIYFGEGSWLTVV.

The chain uses TRBV18 and TRBJ2-3; TRBD2 matches at 10 bases. V lost 3 bases and J lost 0; bases outside the gene matches: 12. Germline CDR1 reads KGHSH; CDR2 reads LQKENI. This CDR3 region has 19 residues. The DNA for the CDR3 is TGTGCCAGCTCACCGGTAGGACTAGCGGTACTAACTAGCACAGATACGCAGTATTTT. This codes for CASSPVGLAVLTSTDTQYF. Using reference TRBV18 and TRBJ2-3 for the parts outside the CDR3, the full variable domain is NAGVMQNPRHLVRRRGQEARLRCSPMKGHSHVYWYRQLPEEGLKFMVYLQKENIIDESGMPKERFSAEFPKEGPSILRIQQVVRGDSAAYFCASSPVGLAVLTSTDTQYFGPGTRLTVL.

The chain combines TRBV6-1 with TRBJ2-6; unclear D gene. This CDR3 has 15 residues. V was shortened by 6 bases and J by 1 base, with 10 bases between the two germline ends. Germline values: CDR1 MNHNS, CDR2 SASEGT. The CDR3 region is CASSTQRSGANVLTF. The CDR3 bases are TGTGCCAGCAGCACACAACGATCTGGGGCCAACGTCCTGACTTTC.

The genes are TRBV4-1 and TRBJ1-4, with 7 bases lining up with TRBD1. Germline values: CDR1 MGHRA, CDR2 YSYEKL. V trimming: 3 bases; J trimming: 1 base; junction bases outside the gene matches: 5. This CDR3 comprises 16 residues. CDR3 in amino acids: CASSQGGQLTNEKLFF. The DNA for the CDR3 is TGCGCCAGCAGCCAGGGGGGACAGCTAACTAATGAAAAACTGTTTTTT.

This clone occurred once. This rearrangement joins TRBV21-1 to TRBJ2-4; the table names TRBD1, a call not compared with the DNA. TRBV21-1 is shown as a pseudogene. The CDR3 runs 18 residues. The CDR3 loop is CASSCVGTELLAKNIQYF. The CDR3, as DNA: TGTGCCAGCAGTTGTGTCGGGACAGAGTTACTAGCCAAAAACATTCAGTACTTC.

This clone is a singleton in its sample. The gene calls are TRBV28 and TRBJ2-7; 8 bases match TRBD2. This CDR3 comprises 15 residues. Germline CDR1 MDHEN, CDR2 SYDVKM. Unmatched junction bases numbered 10, after V lost 6 bases and J lost 3 bases. CDR3 region: CASSRLAGNLYEQYF. CDR3 DNA sequence: TGTGCCAGCAGCCGATTAGCGGGAAATCTCTACGAGCAGTACTTC.

This clone showed up just a few times. The rearrangement links TRBV11-2 to TRBJ2-2; the D gene is possibly TRBD1 (6 bases). V lost 5 bases and J 0 bases, leaving 7 bases between the germline ends. CDR1 and CDR2 from the germline V gene are SGHAT and FQNNGV. The length of the CDR3 is 14 residues. Written as DNA, the CDR3 is TGTGCCAGCAGCGGGACATCGAACACCGGGGAGCTGTTTTTT. Encoded protein: CASSGTSNTGELFF. The variable domain in full, with the rest retrieved from reference TRBV11-2 and TRBJ2-2, is EAGVAQSPRYKIIEKRQSVAFWCNPISGHATLYWYQQILGQGPKLLIQFQNNGVVDDSQLPKDRFSAERLKGVDSTLKIQPAKLEDSAVYLCASSGTSNTGELFFGEGSRLTVL.

The V gene is TRBV6-1, the J gene TRBJ2-7; 8 positions agree with TRBD1. Germline loops: CDR1 MNHNS, CDR2 SASEGT. The CDR3 is 14 residues long. V trimming: 2 bases; J trimming: 5 bases; junction bases outside the gene matches: 5. The CDR3 protein is CASSESARGHEQYF. CDR3 bases: TGTGCCAGCAGTGAATCGGCCAGGGGGCACGAGCAGTACTTC.

The rearrangement joins TRBV9 to TRBJ1-1; 7 bases map to TRBD1. The CDR3 loop spans 13 amino acids. Losses at the gene ends were 2 bases for V and 6 bases for J; bases not matched to a gene: 4. The germline gives CDR1 SGDLS, CDR2 YYNGEE. CDR3 residues: CASSVRRGAEAFF. The DNA of the CDR3 is TGTGCCAGCAGCGTGCGCAGGGGGGCTGAAGCTTTCTTT.

The chain links TRBV5-1 to TRBJ2-1; 14 bases are a match to TRBD2. Germline V gene lookup returns CDR1 SGHRS and CDR2 YFSETQ. CDR3 length: 15 residues. V dropped 4 bases and J dropped 8; count of bases not matched to a gene: 5. The CDR3 nucleotides read TGCGCCAGCAGCCAGGGACTAGCGGGAGTCGATGAGCAGTTCTTC. Its translation is CASSQGLAGVDEQFF.

CDR3: CASSLGLSGGAGGRQFF. CDR3 nucleotides: TGCGCCAGCAGCTTGGGGCTCTCGGGAGGAGCGGGAGGGCGGCAGTTCTTC. The chain recombines TRBV5-1 with TRBJ2-1, with 10 bases that match TRBD2. This CDR3 is built from 17 residues. V lost 0 bases to trimming and J lost 12 bases; unmatched junction nucleotides: 15. Germline loops: CDR1 SGHRS, CDR2 YFSETQ.

This clone was seen a few times. This chain connects TRBV11-1 to TRBJ2-5; the match to TRBD1 covers 10 bases. The CDR3 is made up of 16 amino acids. The ends lost 5 bases at V and 0 bases at J; junction bases unmatched: 6. Per germline, CDR1 SGHAT and CDR2 FQDESV (reference sequence). The CDR3 here is CASSPWTGGYQETQYF. The CDR3 DNA follows: TGTGCCAGCAGCCCCTGGACAGGGGGATACCAAGAGACCCAGTACTTC.

The V call is TRBV5-1, the J call TRBJ2-1, with 16 bases identical to TRBD2. The CDR3 has 17 residues. V was pared by 4 bases and J by 7 bases, with 8 bases of the junction left unmatched. Germline-derived CDR1 and CDR2 are SGHRS and YFSETQ. CDR3 in amino acids: CASSTGLAGGVANEQFF. DNA of the CDR3: TGCGCCAGCAGCACGGGACTAGCGGGAGGGGTTGCAAATGAGCAGTTCTTC.

The V gene is TRBV27, the J gene TRBJ2-1; possibly TRBD2 for D (5 bases). Germline V gene sequence: CDR1 MNHEY, CDR2 SMNVEV (reference sequence). CDR3 length: 15 amino acids. Between the trimmed V and J ends, which lost 3 bases and 4 bases, there was a span of 13 bases. The CDR3 loop reads CASSFGPLGYNEQFF. The CDR3 region has the DNA TGTGCCAGCAGTTTCGGGCCACTAGGATACAATGAGCAGTTCTTC.

The chain is built from TRBV15 and TRBJ2-7; the match to TRBD1 covers 8 bases. This CDR3 comprises 14 residues. Per germline, CDR1 LNHNV and CDR2 YYDKDF (reference sequence). V shed 1 base and J 3 bases; nucleotides not matched to a gene: 2. The CDR3 protein is CATSRAGQGYEQYF. The CDR3 nucleotides are TGTGCCACCAGCAGAGCCGGACAGGGCTACGAGCAGTACTTC. The whole variable domain, remainder taken from reference TRBV15 and TRBJ2-7, is DAMVIQNPRYQVTQFGKPVTLSCSQTLNHNVMYWYQQKSSQAPKLLFHYYDKDFNNEADTPDNFQSRRPNTSFCFLDIRSPGLGDTAMYLCATSRAGQGYEQYFGPGTRLTVT.

The chain is built from TRBV7-2 and TRBJ1-1; D perhaps matches TRBD1 (5 bases). The length of the CDR3 is 14 residues. Germline lookup yields CDR1 SGHTA and CDR2 FQGNSA. V dropped 1 base and J dropped 6 bases, with 12 bases sitting between them. CDR3 DNA sequence: TGTGCCAGCAGCTTAGGATGGGGCCCTCCTGAAGCTTTCTTT. Translated: CASSLGWGPPEAFF.

This sequence joins TRBV14 and TRBJ1-2; 8 bases agree with TRBD1. J lost 7 bases, V lost 3 bases, and 7 bases had no gene match. This CDR3 contains 14 residues. Looked up from germline, CDR1 is SGHDN and CDR2 is FVKESK. CDR3 coding DNA: TGTGCCAGCAGCCAGGGACAGGTCGCTACTGGCTACACCTTC. It yields the protein CASSQGQVATGYTF.

This rearrangement joins TRBV28 to TRBJ1-5; TRBD1 is a possible D gene (5 bases). Germline assignment: CDR1 MDHEN and CDR2 SYDVKM. Trimming pared 8 bases from V and 0 bases from J, leaving 11 bases between. The CDR3 consists of 14 residues. The CDR3 DNA follows: TGTGCCAGCGTCCCCGGGGGTAGCAATCAGCCCCAGCATTTT. Amino acid sequence: CASVPGGSNQPQHF.

J is TRBJ2-1 and V is TRBV30; 12 bases align to TRBD2. The J segment lost 5 bases and the V segment lost 0 bases, leaving 2 bases of the junction unmatched. This CDR3 is built from 15 residues. The germline gives CDR1 GTSNPN, CDR2 SVGIG (reference sequence). The CDR3 bases are TGTGCCTGGAGTGTTGGACTAGCGGGACACAATGAGCAGTTCTTC. Translated, it gives CAWSVGLAGHNEQFF.

This clone was seen once. The J gene is TRBJ2-1, the V gene TRBV9; 9 bases are a match to TRBD2. CDR3 length: 13 amino acids. Looked up from germline, CDR1 is SGDLS and CDR2 is YYNGEE. With V trimmed by 7 bases and J by 6 bases, 5 bases remained unmatched. The CDR3 loop reads CASASGRSNEQFF. The CDR3 bases are TGTGCCAGCGCCAGCGGGAGGTCCAATGAGCAGTTCTTC.

The rearrangement uses TRBV9 and TRBJ2-2, with 9 bases that match TRBD2. Germline V lookup: CDR1 SGDLS, CDR2 YYNGEE. V lost 3 bases, J lost 4 bases, and 4 bases stayed unmatched. This CDR3 region has 15 residues. CDR3 residues: CASSAQAGGTGELFF. The CDR3 DNA is TGTGCCAGCAGCGCCCAAGCGGGAGGCACCGGGGAGCTGTTTTTT.

The chain is built from TRBV15 and TRBJ2-5; D not certain. Per germline, CDR1 LNHNV and CDR2 YYDKDF (reference sequence). V was shortened by 5 bases and J by 3 bases, with 10 bases between the two germline ends. The CDR3 is 13 amino acids. CDR3 bases: TGTGCCACCAGCGGCCCACAGAAAGAGACCCAGTACTTC. Amino acids: CATSGPQKETQYF.

In nucleotides, the CDR3 is TGCGCCAGCAGCTTGGGCACAGGGGGCCAAGATACGCAGTATTTT. Amino acids: CASSLGTGGQDTQYF. The chain has TRBV5-1 and TRBJ2-3; 9 bases align to TRBD1. Trimming at V came to 0 bases and at J to 5 bases, leaving 4 bases not matched to a gene. Per germline, CDR1 SGHRS and CDR2 YFSETQ. The CDR3 consists of 15 residues.

This rearrangement joins TRBV6-4 to TRBJ2-2; TRBD1 matches 8 bases. V lost 4 bases, J lost 7 bases, and 2 bases stayed unmatched. CDR1 is MRHNA and CDR2 is SNTAGT in the germline V gene. The CDR3 has 13 amino acids. The CDR3 here is CASSADRGGELFF. The CDR3 coding sequence is TGTGCCAGCAGTGCCGACAGGGGCGGGGAGCTGTTTTTT.

This CDR3 is CASSWKGDNYEQYF. The DNA for the CDR3 is TGCGCCAGCAGCTGGAAAGGGGATAACTACGAGCAGTACTTC. This sequence joins TRBV5-1 and TRBJ2-7, with D perhaps matching TRBD1 (5 bases). Germline loops: CDR1 SGHRS, CDR2 YFSETQ. With 3 bases removed from V and 3 bases from J, the gap between germline ends came to 13 bases. The length of the CDR3 is 14 residues.

Concerning this clone itself: Given a much more abundant clone one base away, this may be a read error. The V and J genes are TRBV2 and TRBJ2-2, with D possibly TRBD2 on 6 matching bases. CDR1 is SNHLY and CDR2 is FYNNEI in the germline V gene. The CDR3 has 16 amino acids. The CDR3 DNA reads TGTGCCAGCAGTGCAGGGAGGTTATTACGAACCGGGGGGCTGTTTTTT. It translates to CASSAGRLLRTGGLFF.